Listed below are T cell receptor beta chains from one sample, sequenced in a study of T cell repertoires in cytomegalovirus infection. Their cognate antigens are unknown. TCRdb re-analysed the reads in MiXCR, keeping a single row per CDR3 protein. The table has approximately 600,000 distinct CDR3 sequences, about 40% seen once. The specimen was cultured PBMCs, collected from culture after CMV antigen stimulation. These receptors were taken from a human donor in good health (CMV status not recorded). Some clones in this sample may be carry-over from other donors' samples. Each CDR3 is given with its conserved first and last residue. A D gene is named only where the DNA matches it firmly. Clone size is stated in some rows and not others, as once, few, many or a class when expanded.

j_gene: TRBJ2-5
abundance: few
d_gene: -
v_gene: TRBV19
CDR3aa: CASHRGWGWPGETQYF
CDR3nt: TGTGCCAGTCACCGAGGATGGGGTTGGCCTGGGGAGACCCAGTACTTC

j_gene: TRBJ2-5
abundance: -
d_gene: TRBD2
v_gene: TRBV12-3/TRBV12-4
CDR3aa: CASTLGASGDKETQYF
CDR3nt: TGTGCCAGCACCCTGGGGGCTAGCGGGGACAAAGAGACCCAGTACTTC

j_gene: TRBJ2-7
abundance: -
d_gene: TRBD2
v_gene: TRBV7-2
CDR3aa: CASSLGGGRKNEQYF
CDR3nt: TGTGCCAGCAGCTTAGGGGGCGGGAGAAAAAACGAGCAGTACTTC

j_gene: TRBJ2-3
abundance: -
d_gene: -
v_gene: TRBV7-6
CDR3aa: CASSLGSSQDTQYF
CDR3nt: TGTGCCAGCAGCTTAGGGTCTAGTCAGGATACGCAGTATTTT

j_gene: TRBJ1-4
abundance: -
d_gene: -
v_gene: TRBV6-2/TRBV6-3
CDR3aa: CASSYSDATVEVNEKLFF
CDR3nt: TGTGCCAGCAGTTATTCCGACGCAACCGTAGAAGTAAATGAAAAACTGTTTTTT

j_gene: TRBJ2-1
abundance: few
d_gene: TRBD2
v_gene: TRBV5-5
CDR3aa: CASSLYAAGGLNEQFF
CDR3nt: TGTGCCAGCAGCTTGTACGCAGCGGGAGGCCTGAATGAGCAGTTCTTC

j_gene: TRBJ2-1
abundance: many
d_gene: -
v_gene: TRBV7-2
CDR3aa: CASSRSGLRSSYNEQFF
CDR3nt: TGTGCCAGCAGCCGTTCCGGGCTTCGAAGCTCCTACAATGAGCAGTTCTTC

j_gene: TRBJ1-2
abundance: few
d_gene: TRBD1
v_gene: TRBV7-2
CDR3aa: CASSMRQGYGYTF
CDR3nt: TGTGCCAGCAGCATGCGACAGGGCTATGGCTACACCTTC

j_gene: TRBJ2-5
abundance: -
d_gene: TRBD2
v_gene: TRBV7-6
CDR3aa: CASSSHRGLAGTKSPQYF
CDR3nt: TGTGCCAGCAGCTCTCATAGAGGGCTAGCGGGGACCAAGAGTCCCCAGTACTTC

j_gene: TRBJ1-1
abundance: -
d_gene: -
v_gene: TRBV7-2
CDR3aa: CASSYTRELPNEAFF
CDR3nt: TGTGCCAGCAGCTACACCCGGGAACTCCCCAATGAAGCTTTCTTT

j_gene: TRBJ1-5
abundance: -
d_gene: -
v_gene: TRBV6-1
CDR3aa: CASSLQGGAGNQPQHF
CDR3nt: TGTGCCAGCAGTCTCCAAGGGGGGGCTGGCAATCAGCCCCAGCATTTT

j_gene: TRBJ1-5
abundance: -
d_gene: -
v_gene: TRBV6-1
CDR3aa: CASSEWDQPQHF
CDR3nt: TGTGCCAGCAGTGAATGGGATCAGCCCCAGCATTTT

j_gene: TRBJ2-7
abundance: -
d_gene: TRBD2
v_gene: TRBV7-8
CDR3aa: CASSLVGGSSPTYEQYF
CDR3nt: TGTGCCAGCAGCTTAGTAGGCGGGAGCTCCCCTACCTACGAGCAGTACTTC

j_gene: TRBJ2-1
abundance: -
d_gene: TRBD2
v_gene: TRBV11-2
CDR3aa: CASSFTSGNYNEQFF
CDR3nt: TGTGCCAGCAGCTTTACTAGCGGGAACTACAATGAGCAGTTCTTC

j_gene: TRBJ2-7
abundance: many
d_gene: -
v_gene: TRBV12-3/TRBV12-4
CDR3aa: CASSSVFYEQYF
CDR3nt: TGTGCCAGCAGTTCGGTGTTCTACGAGCAGTACTTC

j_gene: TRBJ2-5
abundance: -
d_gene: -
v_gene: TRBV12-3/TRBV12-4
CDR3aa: CASSLFAFQETQYF
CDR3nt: TGTGCCAGCAGTTTATTTGCGTTCCAAGAGACCCAGTACTTC

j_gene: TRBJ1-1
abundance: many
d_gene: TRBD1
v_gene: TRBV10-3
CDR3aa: CAIRAQGGNTEAFF
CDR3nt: TGTGCCATCAGAGCCCAGGGGGGGAACACTGAAGCTTTCTTT

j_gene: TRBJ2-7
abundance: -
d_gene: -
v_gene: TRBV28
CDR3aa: CHRRQRYEQYF
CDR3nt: TGCCATAGGAGACAGAGGTACGAGCAGTACTTC

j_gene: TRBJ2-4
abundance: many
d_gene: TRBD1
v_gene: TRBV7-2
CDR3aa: CASSSEQGSIQYF
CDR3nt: TGTGCCAGCAGCTCCGAACAGGGGAGCATTCAGTACTTC

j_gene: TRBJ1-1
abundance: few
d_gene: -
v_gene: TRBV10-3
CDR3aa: CAISRGPNTEAFF
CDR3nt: TGTGCCATCAGCCGGGGGCCGAACACTGAAGCTTTCTTT

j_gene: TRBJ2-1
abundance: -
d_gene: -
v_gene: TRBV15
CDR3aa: CATSTLRAGKRNEQFF
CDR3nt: TGTGCCACCAGCACCCTCCGGGCGGGAAAAAGGAATGAGCAGTTCTTC

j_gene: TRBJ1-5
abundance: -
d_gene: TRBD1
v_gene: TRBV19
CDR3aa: CASRSDRGRGYSNQPQHF
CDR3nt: TGTGCCAGTAGGAGTGACAGGGGGCGAGGTTATAGCAATCAGCCCCAGCATTTT

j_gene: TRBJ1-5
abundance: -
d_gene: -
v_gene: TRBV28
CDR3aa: CASSLRPSPQHF
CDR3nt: TGTGCCAGCAGTTTAAGGCCCTCGCCCCAGCATTTT

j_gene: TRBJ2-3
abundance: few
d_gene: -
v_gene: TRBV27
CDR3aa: CASRPGGGGADTQYF
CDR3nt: TGTGCCAGCAGACCTGGGGGCGGGGGCGCAGATACGCAGTATTTT

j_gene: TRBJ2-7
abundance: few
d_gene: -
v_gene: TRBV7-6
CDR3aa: CASSRGPSEQYF
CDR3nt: TGTGCCAGCAGCCGCGGACCTTCCGAGCAGTACTTC

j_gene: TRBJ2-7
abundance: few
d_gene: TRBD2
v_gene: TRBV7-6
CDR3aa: CASSLLGGRARSYEQYF
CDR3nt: TGTGCCAGCAGCTTACTCGGCGGGAGGGCCAGATCCTACGAGCAGTACTTC

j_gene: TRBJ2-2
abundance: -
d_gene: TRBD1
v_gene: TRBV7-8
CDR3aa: CASSLGGGEIRTGELFF
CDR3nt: TGTGCCAGCAGCTTAGGAGGGGGCGAGATACGCACCGGGGAGCTGTTTTTT

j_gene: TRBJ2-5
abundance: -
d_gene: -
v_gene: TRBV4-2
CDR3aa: CASSQEGLGPLKETQYF
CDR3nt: TGTGCCAGCAGCCAAGAGGGGCTCGGACCTCTAAAAGAGACCCAGTACTTC

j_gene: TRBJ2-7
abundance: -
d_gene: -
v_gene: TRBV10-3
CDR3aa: CAISETGTTYEQYF
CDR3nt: TGTGCCATCAGTGAGACCGGGACCACCTACGAGCAGTACTTC

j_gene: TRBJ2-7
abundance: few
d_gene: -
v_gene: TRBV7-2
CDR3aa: CASSLGGQIYEQYF
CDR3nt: TGTGCCAGCAGCTTAGGGGGGCAGATTTACGAGCAGTACTTC

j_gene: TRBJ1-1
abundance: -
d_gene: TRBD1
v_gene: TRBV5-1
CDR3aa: CASSAPTGKAFF
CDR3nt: TGCGCCAGCAGCGCTCCGACAGGGAAAGCTTTCTTT

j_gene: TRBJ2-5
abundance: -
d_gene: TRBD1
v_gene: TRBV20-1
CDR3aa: CSEGTEETQYF
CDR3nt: TGCAGTGAAGGGACAGAAGAGACCCAGTACTTC

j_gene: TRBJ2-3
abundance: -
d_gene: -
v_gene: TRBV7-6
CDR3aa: CASRSTLEFTDTQYF
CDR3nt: TGTGCCAGCAGGTCGACCCTCGAGTTCACAGATACGCAGTATTTT

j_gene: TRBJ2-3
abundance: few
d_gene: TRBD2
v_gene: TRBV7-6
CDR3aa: CASSPRRLAGPTDTQYF
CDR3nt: TGTGCCAGCAGCCCACGGCGACTAGCGGGACCCACAGATACGCAGTATTTT

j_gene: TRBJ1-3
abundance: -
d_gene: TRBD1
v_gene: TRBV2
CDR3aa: CASSEEGRGNTIYF
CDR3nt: TGTGCCAGCAGTGAAGAGGGCAGGGGGAACACCATATATTTT

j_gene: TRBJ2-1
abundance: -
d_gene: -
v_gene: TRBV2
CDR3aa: CASRGRGIIEQFF
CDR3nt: TGTGCCAGCAGGGGTCGGGGGATTATTGAGCAGTTCTTC

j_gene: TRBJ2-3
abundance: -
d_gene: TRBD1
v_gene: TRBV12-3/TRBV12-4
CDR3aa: CASSYPGTGFRSTDTQYF
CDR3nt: TGTGCCAGCAGTTATCCCGGGACAGGGTTCCGTTCCACAGATACGCAGTATTTT

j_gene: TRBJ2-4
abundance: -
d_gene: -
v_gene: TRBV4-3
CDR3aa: CASSQDEGTNIQYF
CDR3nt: TGCGCCAGCAGCCAAGATGAGGGTACAAACATTCAGTACTTC

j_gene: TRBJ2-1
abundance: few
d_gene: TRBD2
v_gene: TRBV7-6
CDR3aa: CASSWTESWTSGNEQFF
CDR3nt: TGTGCCAGCAGCTGGACCGAAAGTTGGACTAGCGGCAATGAGCAGTTCTTC

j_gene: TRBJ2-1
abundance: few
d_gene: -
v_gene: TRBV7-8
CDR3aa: CASSEDGYYNEQFF
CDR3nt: TGTGCCAGCAGCGAGGACGGTTATTACAATGAGCAGTTCTTC

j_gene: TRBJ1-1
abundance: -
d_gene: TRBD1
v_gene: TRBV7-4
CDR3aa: CASSLVEDRGEAFF
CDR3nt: TGTGCCAGCAGCTTAGTTGAGGACAGGGGGGAGGCTTTCTTT

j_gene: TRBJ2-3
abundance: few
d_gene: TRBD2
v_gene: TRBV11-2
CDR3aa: CASSLFRTSGSTDTQYF
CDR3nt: TGTGCCAGCAGCTTATTCCGGACTAGCGGGAGCACAGATACGCAGTATTTT

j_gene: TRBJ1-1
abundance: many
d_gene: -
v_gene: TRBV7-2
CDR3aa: CASSTGQRLEAFF
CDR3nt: TGTGCCAGCAGCACTGGACAGCGCCTGGAGGCTTTCTTT

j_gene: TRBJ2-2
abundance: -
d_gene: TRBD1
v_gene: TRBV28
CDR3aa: CASSFGTGITGELFF
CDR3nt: TGTGCCAGCAGTTTTGGGACAGGGATCACCGGGGAGCTGTTTTTT

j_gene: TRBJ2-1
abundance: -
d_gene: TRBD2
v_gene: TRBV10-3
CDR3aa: CATNGGSGSSYNEQFF
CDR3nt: TGTGCCACCAACGGGGGGTCTGGGAGCTCCTACAATGAGCAGTTCTTC

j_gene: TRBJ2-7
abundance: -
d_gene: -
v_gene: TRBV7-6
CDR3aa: CASSLRQPNTLCVQYF
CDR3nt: TGTGCCAGCAGCTTAAGGCAGCCAAATACCCTTTGCGTGCAGTACTTC

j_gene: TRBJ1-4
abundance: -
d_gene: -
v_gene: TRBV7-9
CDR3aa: CASDGAEKLFF
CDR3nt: TGTGCCAGCGACGGAGCAGAAAAACTGTTTTTT